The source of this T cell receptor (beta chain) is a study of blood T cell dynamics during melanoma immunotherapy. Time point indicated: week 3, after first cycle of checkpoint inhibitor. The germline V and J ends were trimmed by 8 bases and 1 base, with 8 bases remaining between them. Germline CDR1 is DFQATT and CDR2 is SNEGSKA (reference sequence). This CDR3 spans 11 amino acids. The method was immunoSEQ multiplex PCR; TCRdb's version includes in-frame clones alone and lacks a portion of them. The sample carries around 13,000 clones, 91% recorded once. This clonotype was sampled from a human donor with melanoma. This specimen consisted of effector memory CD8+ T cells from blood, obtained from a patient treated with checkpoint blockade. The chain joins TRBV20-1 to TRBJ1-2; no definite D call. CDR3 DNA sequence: TGCAGTACCAGATATAACTATGGCTACACCTTC. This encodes CSTRYNYGYTF.